This T cell receptor (beta chain) stems from a study of shared clonotypes between healthy human individuals (dated by TCRdb to the early 2020s). A note on the overall study: The cohort included three men and a couple of women between 18 and 49 years of age. The study deeply sequenced blood TCR repertoires of about 5 healthy adults to estimate repertoire size and the extent of clonotype sharing between individuals. Libraries were prepared and TCR repertoires were sequenced by different laboratories using diverse techniques, in order to increase sequencing depth and limit assay-specific biases. Per donor, leukapheresis produced somewhere between about 0.94 and 9 billion PBMCs.

Points the paper makes about the study in general: Sampling was limited to blood, and TCR repertoires in tissue likely differ from TCR repertoires in blood. Because the study included a small number of donors, the genetic and exposure-history diversity represented was limited. Based on pairwise subsampling, the degree of clonotype sharing among donors was expected to be affected by sequencing depth.

Donors were healthy HIV-negative adults with no recently reported acute infections or vaccinations. Every donor was a Caucasian adult living in Nashville, Tennessee, USA. For unsorted samples, roughly 81 million PBMCs were counted and genomic DNA was extracted with the QIAamp DNA Blood Mini kit. Blood was obtained by leukapheresis, after which PBMCs were separated by Ficoll-Histopaque density gradient centrifugation and cryopreserved in liquid nitrogen vapor phase. Using the deep immunoSEQ assay, TCR CDR3 regions were amplified from genomic DNA by multiplex PCR. Genomic DNA extracted from each cell subset was distributed evenly over all wells of several immunoSEQ 96-well plates, and each plate served as one replicate. For unsorted PBMC, roughly 330 ng genomic DNA, equal to tens of thousands of T cell genomes, was loaded into each replicate PCR. Unsorted PBMC genomic DNA was sequenced across ten immunoSEQ deep assay plates. Purified libraries were measured with a Qubit 3.0 fluorometer, size-checked on a Bioanalyzer 2100, and measured again with the KAPA Library Quantification kit. Every immunoSEQ 96-well plate was sequenced on a separate single-read 150-cycle Illumina NextSeq 550 flow cell. The study's processing was this. Because the immunoSEQ output included only junctional sequences and no quality scores, the filtering could not be the same as the filtering used for full-length reads. To assign V/J genes and CDR3, sequences were annotated using PyIR, a Python wrapper for IgBLAST v1.9, with IMGT germline references. Reads with weak V/J assignments (E-value above 1e-6), missing CDR3, stop codons, out-of-frame junctions, or ambiguous translated residues were removed. A V3J clonotype was defined by an identical inferred V gene, J gene, and CDR3 amino acid sequence. Percentage overlap between repertoires was calculated by dividing the number of shared unique clonotypes by the size of the smaller repertoire. Repertoire richness was assessed with RTK rarefaction, the Chao1 estimator, and Recon v2.1 estimates of unobserved clonotypes. The source is immuneACCESS, and TCRdb retained only in-frame sequences with V and J called. Part of the clones is not carried over; for the studies checked, unresolved V genes explain less than half of this, and the remainder is unexplained. That table is the source of V, J and clone size, and D and trimming were worked out from the DNA. Across this sample there are 450,000 to 600,000 clones, with approximately 79% seen only once. The leading ten clones occupy around 12% of the sample.

On this clone itself: What antigen it recognizes has not been identified. No quality values exist for individual bases; no much larger clone is one base distant.

Sequences SNHLY (CDR1) and FYNNEI (CDR2) are obtained from the germline V gene. Trimming costs V 4 bases and J 10 bases, and their ends lie 10 bases apart. Counted from cysteine to phenylalanine, this CDR3 has 12 amino acids. Only the CDR3 DNA is retained, 36 bases long and in frame from the first base. The clonotype was recovered from a woman between 40 and 55 years old in good health. Some clones in this sample may be carry-over from other donors' samples. The rearranged segments are TRBV2 and TRBJ1-4, with an unclear D gene assignment. The specimen sequenced was PBMCs. At the DNA level, the sequence is TGTGCCAGCAGTGGGGCGTATGGAAAACTGTTTTTT. This translates into CASSGAYGKLFF. This CDR3, with the reference TRBV2 and TRBJ1-4 proteins standing in past its ends, gives the full variable domain EPEVTQTPSHQVTQMGQEVILRCVPISNHLYFYWYRQILGQKVEFLVSFYNNEISEKSEIFDDQFSVERPDGSNFTLKIRSTKLEDSAMYFCASSGAYGKLFFGSGTQLSVL.